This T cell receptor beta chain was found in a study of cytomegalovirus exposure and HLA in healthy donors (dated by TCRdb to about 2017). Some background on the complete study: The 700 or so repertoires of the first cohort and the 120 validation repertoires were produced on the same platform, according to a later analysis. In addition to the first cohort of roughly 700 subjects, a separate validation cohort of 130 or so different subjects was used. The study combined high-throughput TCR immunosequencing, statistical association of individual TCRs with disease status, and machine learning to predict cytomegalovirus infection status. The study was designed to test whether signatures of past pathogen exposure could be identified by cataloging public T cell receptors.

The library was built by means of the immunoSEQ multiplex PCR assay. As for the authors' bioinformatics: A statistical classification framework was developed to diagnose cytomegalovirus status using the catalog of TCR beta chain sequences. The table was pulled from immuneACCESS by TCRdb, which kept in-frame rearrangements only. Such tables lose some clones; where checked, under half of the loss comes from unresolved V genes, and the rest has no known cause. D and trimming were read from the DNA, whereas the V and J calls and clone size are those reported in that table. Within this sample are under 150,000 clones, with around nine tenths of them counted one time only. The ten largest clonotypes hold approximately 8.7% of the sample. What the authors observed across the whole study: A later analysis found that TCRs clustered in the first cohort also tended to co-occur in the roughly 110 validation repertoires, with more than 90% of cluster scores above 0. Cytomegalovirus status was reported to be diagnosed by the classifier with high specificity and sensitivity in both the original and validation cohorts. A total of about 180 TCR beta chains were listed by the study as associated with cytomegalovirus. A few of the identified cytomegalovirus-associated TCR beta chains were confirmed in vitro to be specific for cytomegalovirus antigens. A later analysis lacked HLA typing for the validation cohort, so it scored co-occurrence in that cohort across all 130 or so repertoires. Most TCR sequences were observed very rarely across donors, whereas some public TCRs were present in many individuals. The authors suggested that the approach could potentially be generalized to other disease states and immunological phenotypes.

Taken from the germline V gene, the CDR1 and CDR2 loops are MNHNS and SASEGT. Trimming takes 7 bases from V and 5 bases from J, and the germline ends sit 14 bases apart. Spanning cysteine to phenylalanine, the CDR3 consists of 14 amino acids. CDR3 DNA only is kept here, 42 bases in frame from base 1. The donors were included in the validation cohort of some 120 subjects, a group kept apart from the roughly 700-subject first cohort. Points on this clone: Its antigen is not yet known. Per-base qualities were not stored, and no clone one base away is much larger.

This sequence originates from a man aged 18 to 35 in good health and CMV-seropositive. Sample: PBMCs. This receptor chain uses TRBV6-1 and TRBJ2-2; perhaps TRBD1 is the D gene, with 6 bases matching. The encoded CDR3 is CASIQQGWTGELFF. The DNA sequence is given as TGTGCCAGCATTCAACAGGGATGGACCGGGGAGCTGTTTTTT.